This T cell receptor (beta chain) originates from a study of cytomegalovirus exposure and HLA in healthy donors. Study conclusions and caveats: Common viral pathogens seemed, in a later analysis, to connect with several of the most significant clusters. Among TCR beta chains of equal frequency, HLA-associated ones were more clonally expanded in a later analysis. The authors enumerated roughly 160 TCR beta chains as linked to cytomegalovirus.

This clone was seen once. Antigen: not known. It was with 60 Vbeta and 13 Jbeta primers that the PCR ran. Using immunoSEQ multiplex PCR, the repertoire was profiled, and TCRdb retains in-frame clones only, with some absent. The sample holds 50,000 to 60,000 clones, approximately 78% seen once. The sequenced sample consisted of PBMCs. The sequence was obtained from a female donor in good health and CMV-seronegative.

Written as DNA, the CDR3 is TGTGCCAGTAGTATAGTTCGAGGGCCAGTCGGCACCGGGGAGCTGTTTTTT. This sequence encodes CASSIVRGPVGTGELFF. This chain uses TRBV19 with TRBJ2-2; D is perhaps TRBD2 (5 bases). With 1 base removed from V and 4 bases from J, the gap between germline ends came to 16 bases. This CDR3 region has 17 residues. Germline V gene data show CDR1 as LNHDA and CDR2 as SQIVND (reference sequence).